A selection of T cell receptor beta chains follows, all from one sample in a study of T cells in Graves' hyperthyroidism and ophthalmopathy. TCRdb fed the multiplex PCR reads into MiXCR, producing one record per CDR3 protein. Found here are about half a million distinct CDR3 sequences, 15% to 20% of them singletons; the top ten hold roughly 50%. The sample comprised blood. The receptors come from a middle-aged man with Graves' ophthalmopathy. Both conserved end residues are part of each CDR3. Fields, in order: J gene, V gene, clone size, D gene, CDR3 length, CDR3 protein, CDR3 DNA. The D gene is left open where the match is weak. Expanded clones are given a class, and other clones once, few, many or no size at all.

TRBJ2-3 TRBV5-6 few . 15 CASSLARQWTDTQYF TGTGCCAGCAGCTTGGCCCGACAGTGGACAGATACGCAGTATTTT
TRBJ2-2 TRBV6-2/TRBV6-3 many TRBD2 15 CASWLAGLGTGELFF TGTGCCAGCTGGCTAGCGGGGTTAGGCACCGGGGAGCTGTTTTTT
TRBJ1-2 TRBV7-2 few . 16 CASSPPAGGRTYGYTF TGTGCCAGCAGCCCCCCAGCAGGCGGAAGGACCTATGGCTACACCTTC
TRBJ2-3 TRBV2 . . 15 CASGEVTRYTDTQYF TGTGCCAGCGGTGAAGTGACTAGGTACACAGATACGCAGTACTTT
TRBJ2-3 TRBV15 . . 15 CATSTPGAFTDTQYF TGTGCCACCAGCACCCCGGGAGCTTTTACAGATACGCAGTATTTT
TRBJ2-7 TRBV27 . TRBD2 13 CASSGTSSYEQYF TGTGCCAGCTCCGGGACTAGCTCCTACGAGCAGTACTTC
TRBJ1-4 TRBV27 few . 17 CASSLGPAEPTNEKLFF TGTGCCAGCAGTTTGGGACCAGCGGAACCAACTAATGAAAAACTGTTTTTT
TRBJ2-6 TRBV7-2 many TRBD2 18 CASSLRSGLAAGANVLTF TGTGCCAGCAGCTTAAGGTCCGGACTAGCGGCTGGGGCCAACGTCCTGACTTTC
TRBJ2-1 TRBV6-2/TRBV6-3 . TRBD2 16 CASSQTAGGTYNEQFF TGTGCCAGCAGCCAAACAGCGGGGGGGACATACAATGAGCAGTTCTTC
TRBJ1-6 TRBV6-5 . . 14 CASSYSRGNSPLHF TGTGCCAGCAGTTACTCGAGGGGGAATTCACCCCTCCACTTT
TRBJ1-1 TRBV5-4 few . 15 CASSLDRAGNTEAFF TGTGCCAGCAGCTTGGATCGGGCGGGGAACACTGAAGCTTTCTTT
TRBJ2-1 TRBV2 many . 11 CASRPYNEQFF TGTGCCAGCAGACCATACAATGAGCAGTTCTTC
TRBJ1-2 TRBV6-1 few TRBD1 16 CASISDRVATNYGYTF TGTGCCAGCATTTCCGACAGGGTAGCTACTAACTATGGCTACACCTTC
TRBJ2-1 TRBV7-2 many . 14 CASSLSGSPNEQFF TGTGCCAGCAGCTTATCCGGGAGTCCCAATGAGCAGTTCTTC
TRBJ1-4 TRBV4-1 few TRBD1 14 CASSEGQPRGKLFF TGCGCCAGCAGCGAGGGACAGCCGAGGGGGAAACTGTTTTTT
TRBJ2-3 TRBV7-2 many . 14 CASSIGSPADTQYF TGTGCCAGCAGCATCGGGAGCCCTGCAGATACGCAGTATTTT
TRBJ2-2 TRBV28 . . 16 CASRGGGHPNTGELFF TGTGCCAGCAGGGGAGGGGGGCACCCGAACACCGGGGAGCTGTTTTTT
TRBJ1-2 TRBV6-2/TRBV6-3 few TRBD1 17 CASSPGTGPYTNYGYTF TGTGCCAGCAGTCCCGGGACAGGGCCATATACTAACTATGGCTACACCTTC